This TCR beta chain was recovered during a study of blood T cell repertoires in COVID-19. Study-wide background: Researchers got acute and convalescent COVID-19 samples from the United States, Italy and Spain. The cDNA or gDNA used as material had been derived from T cells, B-cell-depleted T cells, or PBMCs.

The CDR3 is made up of 11 amino acids. V lost 9 bases, J lost 4 bases, and 2 bases stayed unmatched. Germline loops: CDR1 SNHLY, CDR2 FYNNEI. Per the original data handling: Reference gene primer amplification yielded estimated nucleated cell counts. Sequenced by immunoSEQ multiplex PCR; TCRdb stores in-frame clones only, minus some. V, J and clone size are those of that table, while D and trimming were read from the DNA. The sample records 200,000 or so clones, 88% being singletons. Sequenced material: peripheral blood. This TCR was sampled from a woman aged 60-70 years with acute or convalescent COVID-19. V and J are TRBV2 and TRBJ2-5; 7 nucleotides agree with TRBD1. The CDR3 bases are TGTGCCAGAAGACAGGGAGAGACCCAGTACTTC. Its translation is CARRQGETQYF.